This T cell receptor (beta chain) was sequenced for a study of spatial heterogeneity in lung cancer. Study in general: Beta-chain sequences were consistently detected more often than alpha-chain sequences. General study points: Detection of ubiquitous tumor TCRs in blood was higher at resection than follow-up.

The CDR3 has 14 amino acids. The germline V and J ends were trimmed by 5 bases and 0 bases, with 12 bases remaining between them. CDR1 is DFQATT and CDR2 is SNEGSKA in the germline V gene (reference sequence). Unique molecular identifiers, one per molecule, were present on every TCR cDNA molecule. MiXCR, applied by TCRdb to the 5' RACE reads, yields one record per CDR3 protein. Of about 48,000 distinct CDR3 sequences in the sample, over 4.5% were seen once. Time point denoted: sample taken at primary tumor resection. The donors were about 72 patients with non-small cell lung cancer that was early-stage and untreated. This clonotype occurred many times. Its target is not known.

The chain has TRBV20-1 and TRBJ2-3; D may be TRBD1 (5 bases). The source was PBMCs, collected at surgery. The TCR comes from a male donor with early-stage non-small cell lung cancer. The chain's CDR3 is CSAPDRSSTDTQYF. In DNA form, the CDR3 reads TGCAGTGCTCCCGACAGATCTAGCACAGATACGCAGTATTTT.